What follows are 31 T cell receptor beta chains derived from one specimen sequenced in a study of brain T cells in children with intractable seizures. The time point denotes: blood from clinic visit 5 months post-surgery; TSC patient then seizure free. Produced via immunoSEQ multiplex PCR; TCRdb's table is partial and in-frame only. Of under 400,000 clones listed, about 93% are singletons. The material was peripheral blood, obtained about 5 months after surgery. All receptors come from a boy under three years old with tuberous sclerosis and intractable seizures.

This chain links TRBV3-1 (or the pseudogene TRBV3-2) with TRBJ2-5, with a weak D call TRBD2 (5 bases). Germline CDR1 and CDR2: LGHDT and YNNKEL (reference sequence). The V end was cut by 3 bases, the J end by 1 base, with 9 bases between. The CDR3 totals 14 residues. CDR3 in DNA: TGTGCCAGCAGCCAGACTACCCTCCAAGAGACCCAGTACTTC. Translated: CASSQTTLQETQYF.

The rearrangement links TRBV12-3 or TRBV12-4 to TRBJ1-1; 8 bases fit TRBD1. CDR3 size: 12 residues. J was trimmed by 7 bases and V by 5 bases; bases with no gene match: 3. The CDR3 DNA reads TGTGCCAGCAGTCCCGACAGGGGTGAAGCTTTCTTT. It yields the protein CASSPDRGEAFF.

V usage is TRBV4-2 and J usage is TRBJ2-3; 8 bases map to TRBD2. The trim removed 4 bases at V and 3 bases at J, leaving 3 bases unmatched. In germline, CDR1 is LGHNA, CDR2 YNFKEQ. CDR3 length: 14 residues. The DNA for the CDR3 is TGTGCCAGCAGCCTCCCGGGGGGGACAGATACGCAGTATTTT. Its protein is CASSLPGGTDTQYF.

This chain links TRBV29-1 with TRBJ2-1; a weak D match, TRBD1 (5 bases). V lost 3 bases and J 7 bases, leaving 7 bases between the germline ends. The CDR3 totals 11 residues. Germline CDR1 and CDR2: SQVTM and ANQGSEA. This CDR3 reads CSVDTGNEQFF. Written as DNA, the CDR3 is TGCAGCGTTGATACAGGTAATGAGCAGTTCTTC.

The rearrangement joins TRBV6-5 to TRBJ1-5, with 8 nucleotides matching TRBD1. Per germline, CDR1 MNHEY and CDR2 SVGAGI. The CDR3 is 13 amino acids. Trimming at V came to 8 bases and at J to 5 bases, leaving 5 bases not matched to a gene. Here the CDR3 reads CASGRGPDQPQHF. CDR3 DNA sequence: TGTGCCAGCGGCAGGGGGCCAGATCAGCCCCAGCATTTT.

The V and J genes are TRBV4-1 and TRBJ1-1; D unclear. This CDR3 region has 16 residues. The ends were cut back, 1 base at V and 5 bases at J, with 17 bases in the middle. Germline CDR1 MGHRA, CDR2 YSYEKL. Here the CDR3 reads CASSQVPGGPRTEAFF. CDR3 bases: TGCGCCAGCAGCCAAGTACCAGGAGGCCCACGGACTGAAGCTTTCTTT.

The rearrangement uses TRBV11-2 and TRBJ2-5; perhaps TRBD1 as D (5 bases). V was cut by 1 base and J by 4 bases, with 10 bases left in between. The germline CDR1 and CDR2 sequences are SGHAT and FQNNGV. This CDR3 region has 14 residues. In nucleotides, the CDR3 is TGTGCCAGCAGCTTAGCGTATAGGGGAGAGACCCAGTACTTC. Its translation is CASSLAYRGETQYF.

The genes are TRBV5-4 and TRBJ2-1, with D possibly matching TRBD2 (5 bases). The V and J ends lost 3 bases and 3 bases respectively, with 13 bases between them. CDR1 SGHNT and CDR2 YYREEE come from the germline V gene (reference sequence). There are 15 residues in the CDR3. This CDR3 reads CASSWLEASYNEQFF. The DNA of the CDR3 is TGTGCCAGCAGCTGGTTGGAGGCTAGCTACAATGAGCAGTTCTTC.

CDR3: CASSPTGGINEQYF. CDR3 DNA: TGTGCCAGCAGTCCTACAGGGGGTATCAACGAGCAGTACTTC. This rearrangement joins TRBV27 to TRBJ2-7, with 8 bases matching TRBD1. CDR1 is MNHEY and CDR2 is SMNVEV in the germline V gene (reference sequence). The trim removed 5 bases at V and 5 bases at J, leaving 8 bases unmatched. The CDR3 runs 14 residues.

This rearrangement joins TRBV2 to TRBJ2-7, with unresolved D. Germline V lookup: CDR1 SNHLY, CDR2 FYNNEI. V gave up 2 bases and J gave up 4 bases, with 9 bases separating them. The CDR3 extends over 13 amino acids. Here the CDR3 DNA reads TGTGCCAGCAGTGAACATGGATCTTACGAGCAGTACTTC. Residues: CASSEHGSYEQYF.

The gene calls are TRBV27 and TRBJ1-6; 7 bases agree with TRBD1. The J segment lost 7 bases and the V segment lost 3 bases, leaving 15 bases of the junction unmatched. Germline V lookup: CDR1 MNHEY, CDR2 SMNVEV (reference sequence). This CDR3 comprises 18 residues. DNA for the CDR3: TGTGCCAGCAGTTTTCTGACAGGGTTAGGAAATATGAATTCACCCCTCCACTTT. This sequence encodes CASSFLTGLGNMNSPLHF.

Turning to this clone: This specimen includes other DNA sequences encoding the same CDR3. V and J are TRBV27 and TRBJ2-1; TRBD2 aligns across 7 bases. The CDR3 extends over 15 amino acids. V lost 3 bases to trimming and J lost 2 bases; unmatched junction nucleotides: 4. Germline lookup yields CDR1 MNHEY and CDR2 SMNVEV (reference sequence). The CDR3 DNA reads TGTGCCAGCAGTTTCCTGGGAGGGACCTACAATGAGCAGTTCTTC. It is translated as CASSFLGGTYNEQFF.

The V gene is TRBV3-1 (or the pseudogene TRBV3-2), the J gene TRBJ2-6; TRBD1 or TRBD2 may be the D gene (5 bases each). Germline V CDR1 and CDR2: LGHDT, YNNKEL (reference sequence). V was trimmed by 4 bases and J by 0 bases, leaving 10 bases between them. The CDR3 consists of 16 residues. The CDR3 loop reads CASSRGAPSGANVLTF. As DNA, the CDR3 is TGTGCCAGCAGCCGAGGGGCACCCTCTGGGGCCAACGTCCTGACTTTC.

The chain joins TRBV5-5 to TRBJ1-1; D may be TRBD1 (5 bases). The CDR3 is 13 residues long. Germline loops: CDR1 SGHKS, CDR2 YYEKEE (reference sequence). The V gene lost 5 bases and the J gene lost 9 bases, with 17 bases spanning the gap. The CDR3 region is CASSYKGMWQAFF. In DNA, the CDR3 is TGTGCCAGCAGTTATAAGGGGATGTGGCAAGCTTTCTTT.

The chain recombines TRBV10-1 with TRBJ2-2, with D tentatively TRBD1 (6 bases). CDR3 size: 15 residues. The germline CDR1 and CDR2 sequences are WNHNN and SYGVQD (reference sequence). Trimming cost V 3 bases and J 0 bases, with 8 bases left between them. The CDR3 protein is CASSDTGTNTGELFF. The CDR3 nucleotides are TGCGCCAGCAGTGATACAGGGACGAACACCGGGGAGCTGTTTTTT.

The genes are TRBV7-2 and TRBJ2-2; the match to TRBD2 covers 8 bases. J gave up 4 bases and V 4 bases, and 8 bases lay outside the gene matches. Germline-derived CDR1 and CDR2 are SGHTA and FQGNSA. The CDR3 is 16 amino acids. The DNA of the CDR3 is TGTGCCAGCAGCTGGGAGGACGGGAGGGCCACCGGGGAGCTGTTTTTT. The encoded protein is CASSWEDGRATGELFF.

The CDR3 sequence is CASSQLAGGSTDTQYF. The CDR3 DNA reads as TGTGCCAGCAGCCAACTAGCGGGAGGGTCCACAGATACGCAGTATTTT. The V and J genes are TRBV7-3 and TRBJ2-3; 13 bases fit TRBD2. CDR3 length equals 16 residues. Germline V gives CDR1 SGHTA, CDR2 FQGTGA. V lost 5 bases, J lost 2 bases, and 4 bases stayed unmatched.

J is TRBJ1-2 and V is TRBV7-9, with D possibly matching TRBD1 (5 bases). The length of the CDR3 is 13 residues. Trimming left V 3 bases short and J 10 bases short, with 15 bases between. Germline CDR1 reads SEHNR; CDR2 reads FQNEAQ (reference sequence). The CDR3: CASSFQGRIAYTF. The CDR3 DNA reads TGTGCCAGCAGCTTCCAGGGTCGCATCGCCTACACCTTC.

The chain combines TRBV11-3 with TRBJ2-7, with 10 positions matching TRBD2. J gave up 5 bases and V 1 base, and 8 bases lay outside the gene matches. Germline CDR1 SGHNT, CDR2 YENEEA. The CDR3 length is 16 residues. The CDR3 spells CASSLALAGAVDEQYF. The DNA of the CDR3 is TGTGCCAGCAGCTTAGCCCTAGCGGGAGCGGTTGACGAGCAGTACTTC.

In DNA, the CDR3 is TGCAGTGCTAGTACTAGCGGGAGAAGTGAGCAGTTCTTC. The encoded protein is CSASTSGRSEQFF. This chain uses TRBV20-1 with TRBJ2-1; 11 bases fit TRBD2. CDR1 DFQATT and CDR2 SNEGSKA come from the germline V gene (reference sequence). There are 13 residues in the CDR3. V lost 3 bases and J lost 9; bases outside the gene matches: 4.

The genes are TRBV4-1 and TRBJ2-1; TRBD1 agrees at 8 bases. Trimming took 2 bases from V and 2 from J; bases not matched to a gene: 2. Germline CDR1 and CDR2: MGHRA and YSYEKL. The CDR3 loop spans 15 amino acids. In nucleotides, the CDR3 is TGCGCCAGCAGCCAACCCAGGGGGCCCTACAATGAGCAGTTCTTC. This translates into CASSQPRGPYNEQFF.

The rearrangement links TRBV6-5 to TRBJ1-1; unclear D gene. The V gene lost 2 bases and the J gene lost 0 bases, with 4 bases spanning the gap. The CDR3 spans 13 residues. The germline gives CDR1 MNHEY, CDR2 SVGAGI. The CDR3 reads CASSYKLNTEAFF. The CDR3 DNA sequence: TGTGCCAGCAGTTACAAGTTGAACACTGAAGCTTTCTTT.

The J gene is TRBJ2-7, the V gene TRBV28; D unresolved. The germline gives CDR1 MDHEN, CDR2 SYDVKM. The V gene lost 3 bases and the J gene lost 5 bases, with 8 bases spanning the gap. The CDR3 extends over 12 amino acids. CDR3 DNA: TGTGCCAGCAGTTTGAGTGGAAACGAGCAGTACTTC. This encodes CASSLSGNEQYF.

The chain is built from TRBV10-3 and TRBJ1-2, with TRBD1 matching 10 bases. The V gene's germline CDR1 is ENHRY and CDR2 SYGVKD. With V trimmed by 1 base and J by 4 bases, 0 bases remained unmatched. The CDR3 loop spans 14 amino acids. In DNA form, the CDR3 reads TGTGCCATCAGTGAGTGGACAGGGGGCTATGGCTACACCTTC. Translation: CAISEWTGGYGYTF.

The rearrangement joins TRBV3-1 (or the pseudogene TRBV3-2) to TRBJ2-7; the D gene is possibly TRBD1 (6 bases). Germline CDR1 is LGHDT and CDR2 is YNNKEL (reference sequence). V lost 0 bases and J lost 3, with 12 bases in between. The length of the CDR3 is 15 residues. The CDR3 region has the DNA TGTGCCAGCAGCCAAGATCAGGGGACCTTCTACGAGCAGTACTTC. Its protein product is CASSQDQGTFYEQYF.

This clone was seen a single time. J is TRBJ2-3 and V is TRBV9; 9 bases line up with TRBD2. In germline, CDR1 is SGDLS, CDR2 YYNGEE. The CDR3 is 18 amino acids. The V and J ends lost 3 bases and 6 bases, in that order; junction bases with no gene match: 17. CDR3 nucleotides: TGTGCCAGCAGCGCTCCGGGGGGGGCGGGGGGGCAGAGCGATACGCAGTATTTT. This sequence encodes CASSAPGGAGGQSDTQYF.

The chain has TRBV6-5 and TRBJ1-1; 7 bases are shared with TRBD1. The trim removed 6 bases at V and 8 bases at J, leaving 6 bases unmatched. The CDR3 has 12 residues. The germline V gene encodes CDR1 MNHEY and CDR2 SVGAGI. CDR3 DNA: TGTGCCAGCAGCACAAGGGGGCAGGAAGCTTTCTTT. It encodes CASSTRGQEAFF.

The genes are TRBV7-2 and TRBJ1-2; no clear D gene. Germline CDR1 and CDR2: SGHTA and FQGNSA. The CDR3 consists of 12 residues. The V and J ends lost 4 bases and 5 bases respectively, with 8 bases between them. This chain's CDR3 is CASSSNQYGYTF. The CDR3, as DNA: TGTGCCAGCAGCTCTAACCAATATGGCTACACCTTC.

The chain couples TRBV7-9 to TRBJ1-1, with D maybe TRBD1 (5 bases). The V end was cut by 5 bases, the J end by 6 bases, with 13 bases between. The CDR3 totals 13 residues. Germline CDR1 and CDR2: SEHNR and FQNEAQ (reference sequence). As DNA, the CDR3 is TGTGCCAGCAGCCAACAGGCCAGTTCTGAAGCTTTCTTT. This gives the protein CASSQQASSEAFF.

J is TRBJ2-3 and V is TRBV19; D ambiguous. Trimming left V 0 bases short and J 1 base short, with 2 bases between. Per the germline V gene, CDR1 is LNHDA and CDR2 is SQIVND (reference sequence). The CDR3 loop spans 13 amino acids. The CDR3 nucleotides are TGTGCCAGTAGTATAGACCGCACAGATACGCAGTATTTT. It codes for CASSIDRTDTQYF.

Here the CDR3 reads CASSEYMGMGTEAFF. The CDR3 coding sequence is TGTGCCAGCAGTGAATATATGGGGATGGGTACTGAAGCTTTCTTT. V and J are TRBV25-1 and TRBJ1-1; D remains unclear. The CDR3 extends over 15 amino acids. The V gene lost 0 bases and the J gene lost 5 bases, with 13 bases spanning the gap. Germline assignment: CDR1 MGHDK and CDR2 SYGVNS.